This entry concerns a single T cell receptor (beta chain). A junction end diverges from the germline sequence, so it may reflect a read error. RNA was extracted from bulk tissue without any cell sorting. TCRbeta libraries were built with three rounds of nested PCR, modified from ARM-PCR. TCRdb re-analysed the multiplex PCR reads in MiXCR, keeping a single row per CDR3 protein. This table holds more than 70,000 distinct CDR3 sequences, more than 60% found once. The CDR3 is 14 residues long. These data are taken from a study of tumor and adjacent non-tumor tissue in lung cancer. The source material was lung tumor tissue. The receptor comes from a man between 65 and 85 years old with non-small cell lung cancer. The chain recombines TRBV12-3 or TRBV12-4 with TRBJ1-5, with unresolved D. The CDR3 loop is CASSLTGPNQLQHF. DNA for the CDR3: TGTGCCAGCAGTTTGACCGGTCCCAATCAGCTCCAGCATTTT.